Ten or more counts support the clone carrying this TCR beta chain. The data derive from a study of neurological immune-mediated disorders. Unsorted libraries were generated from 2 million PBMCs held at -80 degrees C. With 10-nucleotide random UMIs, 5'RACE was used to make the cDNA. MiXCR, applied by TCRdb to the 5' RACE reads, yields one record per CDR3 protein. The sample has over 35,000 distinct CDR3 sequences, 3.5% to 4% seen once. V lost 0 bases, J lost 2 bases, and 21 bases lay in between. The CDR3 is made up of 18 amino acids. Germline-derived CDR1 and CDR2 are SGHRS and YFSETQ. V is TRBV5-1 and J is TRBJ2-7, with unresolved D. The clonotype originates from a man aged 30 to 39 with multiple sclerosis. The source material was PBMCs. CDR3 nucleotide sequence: TGCGCCAGCAGCTTGGAACCGTCGGTGTCGGACGTGACCTACGAGCAGTACTTC. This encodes CASSLEPSVSDVTYEQYF.